The clone carrying this T cell receptor (beta chain) was recorded at least ten times. The data derive from a study of T-cell reconstitution after alpha-beta-depleted transplantation in children. Preparation of the TCRbeta library was carried out with unique molecular identifiers. MiXCR was run by TCRdb on the PCR reads, yielding one entry per CDR3 protein. The table records roughly 180,000 distinct CDR3 sequences, approximately 15% of them present only once. Trimming removed 3 bases from V and 3 bases from J, with 12 bases in between. Germline V gives CDR1 MDHEN, CDR2 SYDVKM. The CDR3 sequence is 15 residues long.

The chain links TRBV28 to TRBJ1-5; D may be TRBD1 (5 bases). The sample in question was PBMCs from the stem cell graft donor, obtained from the stem cell graft. The TCR sequence derives from a human donor who donated a stem cell graft to a child with acute lymphoblastic leukemia. The CDR3 loop reads CASSFKGAYNQPQHF. The CDR3 DNA follows: TGTGCCAGCAGTTTCAAAGGGGCGTACAATCAGCCCCAGCATTTT.